This T cell receptor beta chain was documented in a study of cytomegalovirus exposure and HLA in healthy donors. Overall study context: Counted in an early data release were roughly 87 million unique TCRs from HLA-typed donors.

Primers: 60 Vbeta forward and 13 Jbeta reverse. Repertoires were generated with immunoSEQ multiplex PCR, while TCRdb's copy carries only in-frame clones and drops some. The data contain around 130,000 clones, about 76% of them singletons. Germline CDR1 and CDR2: MNHNS and SASEGT. The CDR3 runs 15 residues. The V segment lost 6 bases and the J segment 2 bases; nucleotides outside the gene matches: 6. Study-level results: About 87% or about 30% of the time was how often most TCR beta V segments were productive, according to an earlier analysis. Rarity marked most TCR sequences, yet some public TCRs occurred in many donors. Excluded: some indistinguishable V segments such as TRBV6-2 and TRBV6-3.

With regard to this clone: Its cognate antigen is unknown.

Sequencing input: PBMCs. The clonotype originates from a man in his forties or fifties in good health and CMV-seropositive. The chain employs TRBV6-1 and TRBJ2-3; TRBD1 matches at 9 bases. The CDR3 DNA sequence: TGTGCCAGCAGGGGAGGACAGGGGTTCACAGATACGCAGTATTTT. Translation: CASRGGQGFTDTQYF.